The present entry profiles one T cell receptor beta chain with its context. Its antigen remains unknown. Profiling relied on immunoSEQ multiplex PCR, and the TCRdb table lists in-frame clones only, not all of them. This sample yields some 120,000 clones, of which 90% to 95% are seen a single time; 0.024% belongs to the top ten. Trimming removed 0 bases at V and 11 bases at J, with 14 bases between. The CDR3 is 14 amino acids. The germline V gene encodes CDR1 MGHRA and CDR2 YSYEKL. These data belong to a study of human thymus T cells. General study points: The authors found apparently biased V and J gene usage in thymic and blood repertoires.

It was from resections taken during corrective heart surgery that the thymus tissue came. Having surgery to correct congenital heart defects, healthy Finnish infants acted as the donors. This TCR was recovered from a boy under two years old with a congenital heart defect but otherwise immunologically healthy. The gene calls are TRBV4-1 and TRBJ2-4; the D is unclear. Sequences were obtained from thymus tissue. For the CDR3, the DNA is TGCGCCAGCAGCCAAGAGACTTTTCCCCGGGTTCAGTACTTC. Protein product: CASSQETFPRVQYF.